Below, 29 T cell receptor beta chains from the same sample are listed, as sequenced in a study of blood T cell repertoires in COVID-19. Assay used: immunoSEQ multiplex PCR; TCRdb lists only in-frame clones, some missing. Altogether roughly 68,000 clones are present, 70% to 85% being singletons, with the ten largest covering about 15%. Material for sequencing was peripheral blood. These receptors were collected from a man of 80 years or more with active COVID-19.

The J gene is TRBJ2-7, the V gene TRBV12-3 or TRBV12-4, with 8 nucleotides matching TRBD1. The V and J ends lost 5 bases and 8 bases, in that order; junction bases with no gene match: 8. The CDR3 spans 13 residues. CDR3: CASSLDRGRQQYF. The CDR3 DNA follows: TGTGCCAGCAGTCTCGACAGGGGTAGACAGCAGTACTTC.

J is TRBJ2-1 and V is TRBV28; 9 nucleotides match TRBD2. The V gene end was trimmed by 5 bases and the J gene end by 4 bases; junction bases not matched to a gene: 9. The V gene's germline CDR1 is MDHEN and CDR2 SYDVKM. The CDR3 contains 16 residues. The CDR3 region has the DNA TGTGCCAGCAGTGGGGGTGGGACTAGCTATTACAATGAGCAGTTCTTC. Its protein product is CASSGGGTSYYNEQFF.

V usage is TRBV7-8 and J usage is TRBJ1-6; no clear D gene. Germline CDR1 and CDR2: SGHVS and FQNEAQ. The length of the CDR3 is 16 residues. V was shortened by 8 bases and J by 0 bases, with 14 bases between the two germline ends. The CDR3 DNA follows: TGTGCCAGCCGAATGTCCGGGAGCTCCTATAATTCACCCCTCCACTTT. This translates into CASRMSGSSYNSPLHF.

The chain couples TRBV7-3 to TRBJ2-3; D gene unclear. CDR3 length: 15 amino acids. Per germline, CDR1 SGHTA and CDR2 FQGTGA. The V end was cut by 0 bases, the J end by 5 bases, with 12 bases between. In nucleotides, the CDR3 is TGTGCCAGCAGCTTAACCCCCCTTGCCGGAGATACGCAGTATTTT. Translated: CASSLTPLAGDTQYF. The variable domain in full, with the rest retrieved from reference TRBV7-3 and TRBJ2-3, is GAGVSQTPSNKVTEKGKYVELRCDPISGHTALYWYRQSLGQGPEFLIYFQGTGAADDSGLPNDRFFAVRPEGSVSTLKIQRTERGDSAVYLCASSLTPLAGDTQYFGPGTRLTVL.

The rearrangement links TRBV6-2 or TRBV6-3 to TRBJ2-6; perhaps TRBD1 as D (6 bases). The CDR3 spans 15 residues. CDR1 and CDR2 (germline): MNHEY, SVGEGT. Trimming took 5 bases from V and 1 from J, leaving 9 bases between them. The CDR3 DNA sequence: TGTGCCAGCAGTCAGGACAGATCTGGGGCCAACGTCCTGACTTTC. This encodes CASSQDRSGANVLTF.

The chain joins TRBV4-3 to TRBJ2-1, with 13 bases that match TRBD2. Germline CDR1 and CDR2: LGHNA and YSLEER. The CDR3 spans 16 residues. The V and J ends lost 3 bases and 10 bases, in that order; junction bases with no gene match: 9. The CDR3 is CASSHTGTSGTNEQFF. The CDR3 DNA follows: TGCGCCAGCAGCCACACGGGGACTAGCGGGACTAACGAGCAGTTCTTC.

The V and J genes are TRBV7-9 and TRBJ2-7; a possible D gene is TRBD1 (6 bases). CDR3 length: 13 amino acids. Germline V gives CDR1 SEHNR, CDR2 FQNEAQ (reference sequence). V shed 1 base and J shed 4 bases, with 8 bases lying between them. The CDR3 nucleotides are TGTGCCAGCAGCTTAGGGACAGCTTACGAGCAGTACTTC. Translation: CASSLGTAYEQYF.

The rearrangement uses TRBV5-5 and TRBJ1-4; D is ambiguous. The CDR3 totals 15 residues. V was shortened by 3 bases and J by 3 bases, with 12 bases between the two germline ends. Germline V lookup: CDR1 SGHKS, CDR2 YYEKEE (reference sequence). CDR3: CASSYTIFSNEKLFF. CDR3 sequence (DNA): TGTGCCAGCAGCTATACTATATTCTCTAATGAAAAACTGTTTTTT.

J is TRBJ1-1 and V is TRBV7-8; D gene ambiguous. Germline V gives CDR1 SGHVS, CDR2 FQNEAQ. The CDR3 is made up of 13 amino acids. V was clipped by 0 bases and J by 10 bases, with 12 bases between them. In DNA, the CDR3 is TGTGCCAGCAGCTTAGCAGAGCGCAGAGGAGCTTTCTTT. This codes for CASSLAERRGAFF.

The V and J genes are TRBV19 and TRBJ1-6; 8 nucleotides match TRBD1. CDR1 and CDR2 from the germline V gene are LNHDA and SQIVND (reference sequence). CDR3 length: 15 residues. V lost 6 bases, J lost 9 bases, and 10 bases stayed unmatched. CDR3 residues: CASRDRVIRSSPLHF. The DNA for the CDR3 is TGTGCCAGTAGGGACAGGGTAATTCGCAGTTCACCCCTCCACTTT. The variable domain in full, with the rest retrieved from reference TRBV19 and TRBJ1-6, is DGGITQSPKYLFRKEGQNVTLSCEQNLNHDAMYWYRQDPGQGLRLIYYSQIVNDFQKGDIAEGYSVSREKKESFPLTVTSAQKNPTAFYLCASRDRVIRSSPLHFGNGTRLTVT.

This sequence joins TRBV15 and TRBJ2-3; 7 bases fit TRBD1. With 2 bases clipped from V and 4 bases from J, the junction kept 9 bases outside the gene matches. Germline CDR1 reads LNHNV; CDR2 reads YYDKDF (reference sequence). This CDR3 spans 16 amino acids. DNA for the CDR3: TGTGCCACCAGCAGAAAGGGGACAGAATCCCCAGATACGCAGTATTTT. It is translated as CATSRKGTESPDTQYF.

V is TRBV5-5 and J is TRBJ2-5; 8 bases fit TRBD1. V was pared by 5 bases and J by 5 bases, with 14 bases of the junction left unmatched. This CDR3 spans 16 amino acids. Germline CDR1 is SGHKS and CDR2 is YYEKEE (reference sequence). The CDR3 region is CASSPGQGATRETQYF. The CDR3 coding sequence is TGTGCCAGCAGTCCTGGGCAGGGGGCAACGAGGGAGACCCAGTACTTC.

This clone was observed once. The genes are TRBV9 and TRBJ1-1, with D perhaps TRBD1 (5 bases). The CDR3 extends over 14 amino acids. Looked up from germline, CDR1 is SGDLS and CDR2 is YYNGEE. V lost 2 bases to trimming and J lost 1 base, with 9 bases between them. In DNA, the CDR3 is TGTGCCAGCAGCGTCGCGACAGAGAACACTGAAGCTTTCTTT. Protein product: CASSVATENTEAFF.

The V gene is TRBV2, the J gene TRBJ1-2, with 10 bases fitting TRBD1. This CDR3 has 15 residues. The junction had 8 bases not matched to a gene; V was cut back by 6 bases and J by 4 bases. CDR1 is SNHLY and CDR2 is FYNNEI in the germline V gene. The CDR3 sequence: CASRSDRGQAYGYTF. For the CDR3, the DNA is TGTGCCAGCAGATCAGACAGGGGGCAGGCCTATGGCTACACCTTC.

In its sample, this clone was seen once. This sequence joins TRBV7-8 and TRBJ1-2; maybe TRBD1 (6 bases). This CDR3 spans 13 amino acids. The germline V gene encodes CDR1 SGHVS and CDR2 FQNEAQ. Between the trimmed V and J ends, which lost 3 bases and 8 bases, there was a span of 13 bases. CDR3 sequence reads: CASSFGGGPGYTF. The CDR3 DNA reads TGTGCCAGCAGCTTTGGGGGCGGTCCCGGCTACACCTTC.

The chain has TRBV2 and TRBJ1-5; D is undetermined. Germline CDR1 reads SNHLY; CDR2 reads FYNNEI. The CDR3 is made up of 14 amino acids. V gave up 3 bases and J gave up 3 bases, with 9 bases separating them. In DNA, the CDR3 is TGTGCCAGCAGTGAGACACATCTCAATCAGCCCCAGCATTTT. Translating gives CASSETHLNQPQHF.

The CDR3 sequence: CASSPSGGKTTGELFF. The CDR3 DNA follows: TGTGCCAGCAGCCCTAGCGGGGGGAAAACCACTGGGGAGCTGTTTTTT. The chain couples TRBV3-1 (or the pseudogene TRBV3-2) to TRBJ2-2; 11 bases are shared with TRBD2. The CDR3 loop spans 16 amino acids. The trim removed 4 bases at V and 8 bases at J, leaving 9 bases unmatched. From germline, CDR1 is LGHDT and CDR2 YNNKEL (reference sequence).

A single count supports this clone. The chain recombines TRBV5-4 with TRBJ2-7, with 7 bases fitting TRBD2. V trimming: 1 base; J trimming: 2 bases; junction bases outside the gene matches: 6. The CDR3 extends over 15 amino acids. CDR1 is SGHNT and CDR2 is YYREEE in the germline V gene (reference sequence). CDR3 DNA: TGTGCCAGCAGCTTGTTGTTTGGGGGGGCCTACGAGCAGTACTTC. Translating it yields CASSLLFGGAYEQYF.

The chain couples TRBV2 to TRBJ2-1; 8 positions agree with TRBD1. This CDR3 is 15 amino acids long. Germline lookup yields CDR1 SNHLY and CDR2 FYNNEI. V lost 7 bases, J lost 6 bases, and 11 bases stayed unmatched. CDR3: CASMGQAGLGNEQFF. The CDR3 DNA reads TGTGCCAGCATGGGACAGGCGGGTCTCGGCAATGAGCAGTTCTTC.

V is TRBV28 and J is TRBJ2-3, with D hard to call. V was trimmed by 6 bases and J by 1 base, leaving 14 bases between them. CDR1 is MDHEN, CDR2 SYDVKM, per germline. The CDR3 contains 15 residues. The CDR3 region is CASSRGGAGTDTQYF. As DNA, the CDR3 is TGTGCCAGCAGCCGCGGTGGTGCGGGCACAGATACGCAGTATTTT.

The chain couples TRBV7-9 to TRBJ1-1; perhaps TRBD1 as D (5 bases). The V end lost 1 base, the J end lost 1 base, and 7 bases lay between the germline ends. Germline V gene lookup returns CDR1 SEHNR and CDR2 FQNEAQ (reference sequence). The CDR3 contains 14 residues. The CDR3 coding sequence is TGTGCCAGCAGCTTAGGAGACAGGAACACTGAAGCTTTCTTT. As protein: CASSLGDRNTEAFF.

The CDR3 DNA is TGTGCCAGCAGTACCGGGACTAGCGGGACTACTGAGCAGTTCTTC. It codes for CASSTGTSGTTEQFF. V usage is TRBV14 and J usage is TRBJ2-1, with 13 bases matching TRBD2. CDR3 length: 15 amino acids. The germline V gene encodes CDR1 SGHDN and CDR2 FVKESK. V lost 6 bases to trimming and J lost 9 bases; unmatched junction nucleotides: 8. Based on the CDR3 plus reference TRBV14 and TRBJ2-1, the full variable domain is EAGVTQFPSHSVIEKGQTVTLRCDPISGHDNLYWYRRVMGKEIKFLLHFVKESKQDESGMPNNRFLAERTGGTYSTLKVQPAELEDSGVYFCASSTGTSGTTEQFFGPGTRLTVL.

The chain has TRBV27 and TRBJ1-2; D may be TRBD1 (6 bases). V lost 8 bases and J lost 7, with 17 bases in between. The CDR3 is 13 residues long. Germline CDR1 is MNHEY and CDR2 is SMNVEV (reference sequence). The CDR3 nucleotides are TGTGCCAGCTCTCTTACAGGGTGGGCTGGCTACACCTTC. This gives the protein CASSLTGWAGYTF.

This rearrangement joins TRBV5-6 to TRBJ2-3; D perhaps matches TRBD2 (7 bases). Per the germline V gene, CDR1 is SGHDT and CDR2 is YYEEEE. V was shortened by 4 bases and J by 1 base, with 13 bases between the two germline ends. This CDR3 has 15 residues. CDR3 nucleotides: TGTGCCAGCAGCCAGAGGGGGGGTCGCACAGATACGCAGTATTTT. It specifies CASSQRGGRTDTQYF.

V is TRBV2 and J is TRBJ1-1; the D gene is possibly TRBD1 (6 bases). Germline values: CDR1 SNHLY, CDR2 FYNNEI. The CDR3 extends over 13 amino acids. The V and J ends lost 1 base and 11 bases respectively, with 14 bases between them. CDR3 nucleotide sequence: TGTGCCAGCAGTGAAGGGGGGCAGGGAATCGCTTTCTTT. Residues: CASSEGGQGIAFF.

The chain employs TRBV11-3 and TRBJ1-5, with 7 bases that match TRBD1. The germline V gene has CDR1 SGHNT and CDR2 YENEEA. V dropped 1 base and J dropped 3; count of bases not matched to a gene: 9. The CDR3 extends over 17 amino acids. The CDR3, as DNA: TGTGCCAGCAGCTTAGTATCCTTCGACAGGGTCAATCAGCCCCAGCATTTT. Protein sequence: CASSLVSFDRVNQPQHF.

This clone was detected once. The chain uses TRBV7-2 and TRBJ2-3; D remains unclear. The CDR3 is made up of 12 amino acids. Germline values: CDR1 SGHTA, CDR2 FQGNSA. The V end lost 5 bases, the J end lost 5 bases, and 8 bases lay between the germline ends. The CDR3 here is CASSDRLDTQYF. The CDR3 region has the DNA TGTGCCAGCAGCGATCGGTTAGATACGCAGTATTTT.

This clone occurred a few times. This sequence joins TRBV7-3 and TRBJ2-7; maybe TRBD2 (6 bases). From germline, CDR1 is SGHTA and CDR2 FQGTGA. The CDR3 extends over 14 amino acids. V lost 2 bases and J 3 bases, leaving 11 bases between the germline ends. CDR3 region: CASSLGGADYEQYF. The CDR3 DNA reads TGTGCCAGCAGCTTAGGAGGGGCGGACTACGAGCAGTACTTC.

This chain uses TRBV3-1 (or the pseudogene TRBV3-2) with TRBJ2-4; 11 nucleotides agree with TRBD2. The trim removed 1 base at V and 7 bases at J, leaving 6 bases unmatched. This CDR3 spans 16 amino acids. CDR1 is LGHDT and CDR2 is YNNKEL in the germline V gene (reference sequence). The CDR3: CASSQVLAGGWNIQYF. The CDR3 DNA reads as TGTGCCAGCAGCCAAGTGCTAGCGGGAGGATGGAACATTCAGTACTTC.